This entry lists 25 T cell receptor beta chains sequenced from one sample in a study of CD8 T cells in ankylosing spondylitis. TCRdb independently ran MiXCR on the 5' RACE reads; one entry per CDR3 protein. Of a few hundred thousand distinct CDR3 sequences listed, about 10% are singletons. The specimen sequenced was blood, either unsorted or a sorted T cell fraction (not recorded which). These receptor sequences come from a male donor with ankylosing spondylitis or in good health (not recorded which).

The V call is TRBV29-1, the J call TRBJ2-7; D gene unclear. Germline CDR1 SQVTM, CDR2 ANQGSEA. V gave up 7 bases and J gave up 6 bases, with 13 bases separating them. The CDR3 consists of 11 residues. CDR3: CSGYAWGEQYF. The CDR3 nucleotides are TGCAGCGGGTATGCCTGGGGCGAGCAGTACTTC.

This clonotype was detected ten times or more. The rearrangement uses TRBV15 and TRBJ2-3; 7 positions match TRBD2. Per the germline V gene, CDR1 is LNHNV and CDR2 is YYDKDF (reference sequence). V dropped 5 bases and J dropped 4; count of bases not matched to a gene: 3. The CDR3 has 13 amino acids. The CDR3 DNA is TGTGCCACCAGCGCCCGGGAGGCAGATACGCAGTATTTT. Translating it yields CATSAREADTQYF.

This clonotype was observed many times. The J gene is TRBJ2-1, the V gene TRBV10-3; TRBD1 matches at 7 bases. The CDR3 extends over 15 amino acids. The V segment lost 0 bases and the J segment 6 bases; nucleotides outside the gene matches: 5. Germline CDR1 reads ENHRY; CDR2 reads SYGVKD. The CDR3 protein is CAISESRTGPNEQFF. CDR3 coding DNA: TGTGCCATCAGTGAGTCGAGGACAGGCCCCAATGAGCAGTTCTTC.

The sample holds many counts of this clonotype. The gene calls are TRBV12-3 or TRBV12-4 and TRBJ1-1; D unclear. The CDR3 has 13 amino acids. V shed 3 bases and J shed 1 base, with 6 bases lying between them. The DNA of the CDR3 is TGTGCCAGCAGTTTGTCAGCGAACACTGAAGCTTTCTTT. Amino acids: CASSLSANTEAFF.

This clonotype was detected many times. The chain is built from TRBV12-3 or TRBV12-4 and TRBJ2-7, with D tentatively TRBD2 (5 bases). The CDR3 extends over 13 amino acids. The V and J ends lost 2 bases and 6 bases respectively, with 11 bases between them. This CDR3 reads CASSLQEDVEQYF. CDR3 coding DNA: TGTGCCAGCAGTTTACAGGAGGATGTCGAGCAGTACTTC.

This clonotype was picked up many times. V is TRBV24-1 and J is TRBJ2-2; TRBD2 agrees at 7 bases. Trimming took 1 base from V and 0 from J; bases not matched to a gene: 4. The CDR3 extends over 17 amino acids. Germline-derived CDR1 and CDR2 are KGHDR and SFDVKD. The CDR3 bases are TGTGCCACCAGTGATTTCGGGCTAGCGGCGAACACCGGGGAGCTGTTTTTT. Translated: CATSDFGLAANTGELFF.

This clonotype was seen at least ten times. The chain has TRBV12-3 or TRBV12-4 and TRBJ1-1; D remains ambiguous. V lost 5 bases, J lost 5 bases, and 9 bases lay in between. This CDR3 has 12 residues. CDR3 bases: TGTGCCAGCAGTCCCCTAACTACTGAAGCTTTCTTT. Translating it yields CASSPLTTEAFF.

This clonotype was observed many times. The chain is built from TRBV7-2 and TRBJ1-1; D gene uncertain. CDR3 size: 15 residues. Germline V gene sequence: CDR1 SGHTA, CDR2 FQGNSA. Trimming removed 3 bases at V and 1 base at J, with 12 bases between. The CDR3 reads CASSLATGSNTEAFF. The CDR3 DNA sequence: TGTGCCAGCAGCTTGGCAACTGGGTCGAACACTGAAGCTTTCTTT.

The chain employs TRBV20-1 and TRBJ2-2; 10 bases line up with TRBD2. The CDR3 runs to 15 residues. The germline CDR1 and CDR2 sequences are DFQATT and SNEGSKA (reference sequence). J lost 5 bases, V lost 6 bases, and 9 bases had no gene match. The CDR3 sequence is CSAPIAGGNTGELFF. Here the CDR3 DNA reads TGCAGTGCCCCTATAGCGGGGGGCAATACCGGGGAGCTGTTTTTT.

V and J are TRBV20-1 and TRBJ1-5; 8 bases fit TRBD1. CDR1 is DFQATT, CDR2 SNEGSKA, per germline (reference sequence). The CDR3 covers 15 residues. Germline trimming cut 5 bases from V and 5 bases from J; bases unmatched to any gene: 11. In DNA, the CDR3 is TGCAGTGCTCCTGACGGGGGACAGGCCCATCAGCCCCAGCATTTT. It specifies CSAPDGGQAHQPQHF.

There are many counts of this clonotype. The gene calls are TRBV6-5 and TRBJ2-3; D is uncertain. Germline lookup yields CDR1 MNHEY and CDR2 SVGAGI. V was clipped by 4 bases and J by 2 bases, with 10 bases between them. CDR3 length: 14 residues. The CDR3 reads CASSSSQPTDTQYF. The CDR3 bases are TGTGCCAGCAGTTCCTCCCAACCCACAGATACGCAGTATTTT.

There are a few counts of this clonotype. The chain employs TRBV5-6 and TRBJ2-4; 8 nucleotides agree with TRBD2. The junction had 15 bases not matched to a gene; V was cut back by 4 bases and J by 0 bases. This CDR3 region has 19 residues. From germline, CDR1 is SGHDT and CDR2 YYEEEE. This chain's CDR3 is CASSPPRTALAVAKNIQYF. CDR3 bases: TGTGCCAGCAGCCCCCCCCGGACTGCACTAGCGGTAGCCAAAAACATTCAGTACTTC.

This chain joins TRBV25-1 and TRBJ2-1; TRBD1 matches 7 bases. V shed 8 bases and J 4 bases; nucleotides not matched to a gene: 11. This CDR3 spans 15 amino acids. Germline values: CDR1 MGHDK, CDR2 SYGVNS. Written as DNA, the CDR3 is TGTGCCAGCTCGGTGACAGGGTCTCCATACAATGAGCAGTTCTTC. This translates into CASSVTGSPYNEQFF.

The table lists this clonotype with many counts. The V call is TRBV7-3, the J call TRBJ2-7; 9 positions match TRBD2. V was pared by 2 bases and J by 6 bases, with 5 bases of the junction left unmatched. Germline assignment: CDR1 SGHTA and CDR2 FQGTGA. The CDR3 consists of 14 residues. The CDR3 nucleotides read TGTGCCAGCAGCTTAGGCGGGAGGGACTCCGAGCAGTACTTC. It encodes CASSLGGRDSEQYF.

In its sample, this clonotype was seen many times. J is TRBJ2-2 and V is TRBV10-3; D uncertain. Trimming took 6 bases from V and 1 from J, leaving 12 bases between them. Germline V lookup: CDR1 ENHRY, CDR2 SYGVKD. CDR3 size: 15 residues. DNA of the CDR3: TGTGCCATCAGCCCTTCTCCTGGGAACACCGGGGAGCTGTTTTTT. It is translated as CAISPSPGNTGELFF.

This clonotype was detected many times. V and J are TRBV20-1 and TRBJ2-7; D possibly corresponds to TRBD2 (6 bases). Germline V CDR1 and CDR2: DFQATT, SNEGSKA (reference sequence). The CDR3 is 14 residues long. V gave up 8 bases and J gave up 5 bases, with 22 bases separating them. The CDR3: CSLGGGAGKNEQYF. In DNA form, the CDR3 reads TGCAGTCTAGGTGGAGGGGCTGGCAAAAACGAGCAGTACTTC.

This clonotype appeared many times. V usage is TRBV9 and J usage is TRBJ1-2, with D perhaps TRBD1 (5 bases). Germline V gene data show CDR1 as SGDLS and CDR2 as YYNGEE. V was cut by 4 bases and J by 3 bases, with 16 bases left in between. The CDR3 is made up of 15 amino acids. The CDR3 nucleotides are TGTGCCAGCAGCCCGGGCCAAGGGGCTGACTATGGCTACACCTTC. Encoded protein: CASSPGQGADYGYTF.

This clonotype was seen ten or more times. The CDR3 nucleotides read TGTGCCAGCAGCCAAGAGAGCCCGGCAGAGACCCAGTACTTC. This encodes CASSQESPAETQYF. The chain is built from TRBV4-2 and TRBJ2-5; unclear D gene. V lost 0 bases, J lost 4 bases, and 9 bases lay in between. Germline V gene lookup returns CDR1 LGHNA and CDR2 YNFKEQ. The CDR3 spans 14 residues.

This clonotype has ten or more counts. This chain joins TRBV5-1 and TRBJ2-3; 7 positions agree with TRBD1. The CDR3 contains 14 residues. Unmatched junction bases numbered 5, after V lost 4 bases and J lost 3 bases. Germline V gene sequence: CDR1 SGHRS, CDR2 YFSETQ. CDR3 coding DNA: TGCGCCAGCAGCCCCGGGGACAGTACAGATACGCAGTATTTT. Its translation: CASSPGDSTDTQYF.

This clonotype showed up many times. The gene calls are TRBV7-3 and TRBJ2-7, with 7 bases fitting TRBD2. V was pared by 5 bases and J by 6 bases, with 13 bases of the junction left unmatched. The CDR3 is 15 amino acids. Germline V gene sequence: CDR1 SGHTA, CDR2 FQGTGA. The CDR3 DNA sequence: TGTGCCAGCAGCAACGAACTAGCGCCCCAGGGCGAGCAGTACTTC. Residues: CASSNELAPQGEQYF.

The chain is built from TRBV10-3 and TRBJ2-2; D not resolved. V was trimmed by 6 bases and J by 6 bases, leaving 5 bases between them. CDR3 length equals 11 residues. From germline, CDR1 is ENHRY and CDR2 SYGVKD. CDR3 nucleotide sequence: TGTGCCATCAGGTCCCCCGGGGAGCTGTTTTTT. As protein: CAIRSPGELFF.

This clonotype appeared many times. The genes are TRBV20-1 and TRBJ2-7; the match to TRBD2 covers 11 bases. The germline CDR1 and CDR2 sequences are DFQATT and SNEGSKA (reference sequence). This CDR3 spans 15 amino acids. Trimming removed 6 bases from V and 2 bases from J; junction bases left unmatched: 9. CDR3 sequence (DNA): TGCAGTGCCACTAAAGGGACTAGCGGAACCTACGAGCAGTACTTC. This encodes CSATKGTSGTYEQYF.

This rearrangement joins TRBV13 to TRBJ2-3; 11 nucleotides align to TRBD2. CDR3 length equals 18 residues. V was pared by 1 base and J by 6 bases, with 12 bases of the junction left unmatched. The germline CDR1 and CDR2 sequences are PRHDT and FYEKMQ (reference sequence). The CDR3 coding sequence is TGTGCCAGCAGCTTAGTGCTCGCTCCTAGCGGGAGGTCGGATACGCAGTATTTT. Its translation is CASSLVLAPSGRSDTQYF.

This clonotype was counted many times. V gene TRBV4-1 combines with J gene TRBJ2-2; tentative D call: TRBD1 (6 bases). This CDR3 is 15 amino acids long. Trimming cost V 4 bases and J 7 bases, with 16 bases left between them. The V gene's germline CDR1 is MGHRA and CDR2 YSYEKL. In DNA, the CDR3 is TGCGCCAGCAGCCTGGACAGAAGTTCGGGCGGGGAGCTGTTTTTT. This translates into CASSLDRSSGGELFF.

In this sample, this clonotype turned up many times. The chain joins TRBV5-6 to TRBJ2-1, with 13 positions matching TRBD2. Germline CDR1 reads SGHDT; CDR2 reads YYEEEE. Unmatched junction bases numbered 6, after V lost 4 bases and J lost 8 bases. CDR3 length equals 15 residues. CDR3 DNA sequence: TGTGCCAGCAGCGGGACTAGCGGGGTGGGGGATGAGCAGTTCTTC. Amino acids: CASSGTSGVGDEQFF.